The entry below gives a single T cell receptor beta chain sequence along with its context. Its antigen is unknown. The sample comes from a study of chemoradiotherapy in HPV16-positive cancers. Study-wide results and caveats: Candidate HPV-specific clones and E7-related TCR motifs grew in tumor during treatment. Functional assays defining HPV-specific T cells used only two HPV16-positive patients.

Assay: immunoSEQ multiplex PCR; the TCRdb copy retains only in-frame clones and omits some. The repertoire holds about 10,000 clones, with 86% as singletons. This sequence originates from a human donor with HPV-associated anogenital cancer. Sequenced here: blood, sampled from a patient who underwent chemoradiotherapy.

CDR3 in amino acids: CSVDDIQGAAGELAQYF. For the CDR3, the DNA is TGCAGCGTCGATGATATCCAGGGGGCGGCGGGTGAATTGGCCCAGTACTTC. This rearrangement joins TRBV29-1 to TRBJ2-5, with 8 bases identical to TRBD1. Germline loops: CDR1 SQVTM, CDR2 ANQGSEA. The trim removed 6 bases at V and 9 bases at J, leaving 24 bases unmatched. The CDR3 spans 17 residues.